Included here is one T cell receptor (beta chain) sequence, with context. Its antigen remains undetermined. One base away there is no much larger clone; base qualities are not given. The data originate from a study of CD4 T cells in relation to SARS-CoV-2 and coronaviruses (dated by TCRdb to the early 2020s). A note on the overall study: In the ViraFEST assay, PBMCs were grown with antigen for roughly 10 days, and TCR beta CDR3s were then sequenced to identify antigen-specific clonal expansions. Expansion assays from other donors in the study were sequenced with a different, Illumina-based TCR-beta assay. An HIV-1 Nef peptide pool or a no-peptide culture served as the negative reference condition. Using patient-derived lymphoblastoid cell lines, the shared crossreactive spike epitopes were mapped to their HLA restriction. The Adaptive Biotechnologies TCR-sequencing kit was used for samples from a few pre-COVID donors and for the naive versus memory experiments, whereas the other data were Illumina-based. At the level of individual TCR clonotypes, the study measured memory CD4+ T cell crossreactivity between SARS-CoV-2 spike protein and common cold coronavirus spike proteins. Beyond this particular receptor, the publication reports: Around two thirds of donors had memory CD4+ clonotypes that crossrecognized SARS-CoV-2 and at least one common cold coronavirus spike. Small numbers of patients and of tested TCRs were a limitation of the study. Compared with monoreactive clones, crossreactive clones had significantly weaker SARS-CoV-2-driven expansion, a result consistent with antigenic imprinting. No donor contributed both pre-pandemic and post-infection samples, which limited tracing the source of pre-existing responses. Since the crossreactivity analysis centred on spike protein, crossreactivity against other viral proteins was not assessed.

CD4+ T cells from unexposed donors were collected before the COVID-19 pandemic (2011-2018). Following 10 days of culture, the EasySep CD4+ T cell isolation kit was used to isolate CD4+ T cells. As far as cell numbers permitted, CD4+ T cells from unexposed donors were tested for reactivity against SARS-CoV-2 S and N as well as four spike pools from common cold coronaviruses. Approximately 1.8 million PBMCs per well were cultured in IMDM with about 5.5% human AB serum and 8.5 to 10 IU/ml IL-2. Half of the culture medium was replaced with fresh IL-2-containing medium on days 3 and 7. In general, triplicate replicate wells were used for every peptide culture condition. The leukapheresis product used for the unexposed donors was purchased from a commercial source. PBMCs were isolated from leukapheresis product or whole blood by Ficoll-Paque PLUS gradient centrifugation. PBMCs were either cryopreserved at -140°C or used fresh in the expansion assay. The QIAamp Micro DNA Kit was used to extract genomic DNA from the CD4+ T cells.

Receptor libraries were prepared by the immunoSEQ multiplex PCR assay. On the study's bioinformatics: During preprocessing, nonproductive sequences were removed, along with CDR3s that did not begin with C, did not end with F or W, or were shorter than 7 amino acids. Antigen-specific clonotypes were called with the MANAFEST web app, based on expansion relative to reference and other culture wells. A clone was considered positive if significant expansion relative to the reference culture was observed in 2 of 3 replicate wells at an FDR below 0.05. A further requirement for positive clones was significant expansion compared with all other tandem wells, along with an odds ratio above 5. Pairwise Levenshtein distance, computed with the stringdist R package after three terminal residues were trimmed from each end, was used as the measure of CDR3 homology. TCRdb took over this immuneACCESS table, retaining in-frame rearrangements with V and J assigned. Such tables are incomplete; in checked studies, under half of the missing clones stem from an unresolved V gene, and the remainder is unexplained. V and J calls and clone size are those listed in that table; D and trimming were worked out from the DNA. The sample contains approximately 17,000 clones, around 76% of them found a single time. In total, the top ten clones hold around 31% of the sample.

For CDR1 and CDR2, the germline V gene lists SGHRS and YFSETQ. Reading from cysteine to phenylalanine, the CDR3 counts 13 amino acids. CDR3 DNA only is kept here, 39 bases in frame from base 1. Cut back by 0 bases and 1 base, the V and J ends lie 4 bases apart. The TCR originated in a human donor in good health. The V and J genes are TRBV5-1 and TRBJ1-1; the D gene remains uncertain. The sample taken for sequencing was CD4+ T cells from PBMCs, cultured in vitro. At the DNA level, the sequence is TGCGCCAGCAGCTTGGATGCGAACACTGAAGCTTTCTTT. The encoded protein is CASSLDANTEAFF.